The rows below give T cell receptor beta chains drawn from one sample of a study of blood T cell repertoires in COVID-19. Generated by immunoSEQ multiplex PCR, the TCRdb table keeps only in-frame clones and is missing some. The sample lists 120,000 to 150,000 clones; 80% to 90% were seen once. The sample taken for sequencing was peripheral blood. The receptors originated from a man between 18 and 35 years old with COVID-19, enrolled during active disease. The CDR3 runs from the conserved cysteine through the conserved F or W. Each record gives: CDR3 DNA, CDR3 protein, J gene, V gene, D gene, clone size. D genes are given only for firm matches. Clone sizes are given selectively: once, few, many, or a class where the clone is expanded.

TGTGCCAGCAGCTTTGGACAGGGCGCGTCTGGCGAGCAGTACTTC | CASSFGQGASGEQYF | TRBJ2-7 | TRBV5-6 | TRBD1 | NA
TGTGCCAGCACCGATAGCGGGAGGGCCGTAGATGAGCAGTTCTTC | CASTDSGRAVDEQFF | TRBJ2-1 | TRBV6-5 | TRBD2 | NA
TGTGCTAGTGGCCTAGGAGGGGCTGTACGGTATGGCTACACCTTC | CASGLGGAVRYGYTF | TRBJ1-2 | TRBV12-5 | NA | NA
TGTGCCAGCAGCTTACCGTTGAGAGATCCGTTCTTC | CASSLPLRDPFF | TRBJ2-1 | TRBV5-5 | NA | NA
TGTGCCAGCAGCTGGGCCTCCCAAGAGACCCAGTACTTC | CASSWASQETQYF | TRBJ2-5 | TRBV7-2 | NA | NA
TGTGCCAGTAGTATAACCGGTATTACCGGGGAGCTGTTTTTT | CASSITGITGELFF | TRBJ2-2 | TRBV19 | NA | NA
TGTGCCAGTAGTATGCGGAATTCACCCCTCCACTTT | CASSMRNSPLHF | TRBJ1-6 | TRBV19 | NA | few
TGCGCCAGCAGCCTGACCGGGACAGGGGTATGGAACACTGAAGCTTTCTTT | CASSLTGTGVWNTEAFF | TRBJ1-1 | TRBV5-1 | TRBD1 | NA
TGTGCCAGCACCCAACCGGGACAGGGAACGGGCTACACCTTC | CASTQPGQGTGYTF | TRBJ1-2 | TRBV27 | TRBD1 | NA
TGTGCCAGCAGCTTAGGACAGTCCTACGAGCAGTACTTC | CASSLGQSYEQYF | TRBJ2-7 | TRBV5-6 | NA | once
TGTGCCAGCAGCCAAGTAGGAGGGCGCTTCGAGCAGTACTTC | CASSQVGGRFEQYF | TRBJ2-7 | TRBV14 | NA | NA
TGTGCCAGCAGCGTCGCTCTCCTGTTGGGTAGCGGGAGGGCCGGAGACAATGAGCAGTTCTTC | CASSVALLLGSGRAGDNEQFF | TRBJ2-1 | TRBV9 | TRBD2 | NA
TGTGCCAGCAGCGTAGGGACTAGCGGCATCAATGAGCAGTTCTTC | CASSVGTSGINEQFF | TRBJ2-1 | TRBV9 | TRBD2 | NA
TGTGCCAGCAGTTTTCTGGGGGGGCGGAGGACTGAAGCTTTCTTT | CASSFLGGRRTEAFF | TRBJ1-1 | TRBV28 | NA | NA
TGTGCCAGCAGCCAAGATCTACCTGAGCAGTTCTTC | CASSQDLPEQFF | TRBJ2-1 | TRBV3-1/TRBV3-2 | NA | NA
TGCGCCAGCAGCTCATTACTAGCGGGAGGGACAGATACGCAGTATTTT | CASSSLLAGGTDTQYF | TRBJ2-3 | TRBV5-1 | TRBD2 | NA
TGCGCCAGCAGCCAAGATCGGGGGGGAAGCGAGACCCAGTACTTC | CASSQDRGGSETQYF | TRBJ2-5 | TRBV4-1 | TRBD2 | NA
TGTGCCAGCAGTTATGGTAGGAACACTGAAGCTTTCTTT | CASSYGRNTEAFF | TRBJ1-1 | TRBV6-5 | NA | NA
TGTGCCAGCAGAAACCTAGAGGTGGCTGGAAACACCATATATTTT | CASRNLEVAGNTIYF | TRBJ1-3 | TRBV6-5 | NA | NA
TGTGCCAGCAGCTCGTTGGTGGCCCCGAGGGAGACCCAGTACTTC | CASSSLVAPRETQYF | TRBJ2-5 | TRBV11-2 | NA | NA
TGCAGCGTTGCGGGTAGCGGGAGCATCTTTGAGCAGTTCTTC | CSVAGSGSIFEQFF | TRBJ2-1 | TRBV29-1 | TRBD2 | NA
TGCGCCAGCAGTTCAGGGGTGTGGGAGACCCAGTACTTC | CASSSGVWETQYF | TRBJ2-5 | TRBV10-2 | NA | NA
TGTGCCAGCTCACCCTCGGGACAGGGAAGCTATGGCTACACCTTC | CASSPSGQGSYGYTF | TRBJ1-2 | TRBV18 | TRBD1 | NA
TGTGCCAGCTCGCCGACTAGCGGGCGTGCCTACGAGCAGTACTTC | CASSPTSGRAYEQYF | TRBJ2-7 | TRBV18 | TRBD2 | NA
TGTGCCAGCAGCTCCGACACCAGTAACTATGGCTACACCTTC | CASSSDTSNYGYTF | TRBJ1-2 | TRBV13 | NA | NA
TGTGCCAGTAGCACCCCGGGACTAGCGGGAGCCCGTGAGCAGTTCTTC | CASSTPGLAGAREQFF | TRBJ2-1 | TRBV19 | TRBD2 | NA
TGCGCCAGCAGCCAAGAGGACAGGGGGCTGTCCGGCTACACCTTC | CASSQEDRGLSGYTF | TRBJ1-2 | TRBV4-1 | TRBD1 | NA
TGTGCCAGCAGCTCCCGTGGGACAGGGGCCAATGAGCAGTTCTTC | CASSSRGTGANEQFF | TRBJ2-1 | TRBV7-3 | TRBD1 | NA
TGTGCCAGCCCCGGAGGAGCGAGATCCTACAATGAGCAGTTCTTC | CASPGGARSYNEQFF | TRBJ2-1 | TRBV2 | NA | NA
TGTGCCAGCAGCCAAGATTGGACACGGCCCCACGAGCAGTACTTC | CASSQDWTRPHEQYF | TRBJ2-7 | TRBV3-1/TRBV3-2 | NA | NA
TGTGCCAGCAGCTTAGATCTAGCGGGAGCGCCCCAAGAGACCCAGTACTTC | CASSLDLAGAPQETQYF | TRBJ2-5 | TRBV11-2 | TRBD2 | NA
TGTGCCAGCAGCCCGTTCGGTCGGAACACCGGGGAGCTGTTTTTT | CASSPFGRNTGELFF | TRBJ2-2 | TRBV5-8 | NA | few
TGTGCCAGCAGCTTACAGGGATGGAACACTGAAGCTTTCTTT | CASSLQGWNTEAFF | TRBJ1-1 | TRBV7-9 | NA | once
TGTGCCAGCAGTACCCCTATTGGTGAGCAGTTCTTC | CASSTPIGEQFF | TRBJ2-1 | TRBV28 | NA | NA
TGTGCCAGCAGCCACAGGACTAGCGGGGGCACAGATACGCAGTATTTT | CASSHRTSGGTDTQYF | TRBJ2-3 | TRBV11-3 | TRBD2 | NA
TGTGCCAGCAGTTGGGAAGGACAGCCCTATAATTCACCCCTCCACTTT | CASSWEGQPYNSPLHF | TRBJ1-6 | TRBV28 | NA | NA
TGTGCCAGCAGACCAGACAGGGGGCCATCTGAAGCTTTCTTT | CASRPDRGPSEAFF | TRBJ1-1 | TRBV28 | TRBD1 | NA
TGTGCCAGCAGCGTAACCGGGATGCGGGCCTACGAGCAGTACTTC | CASSVTGMRAYEQYF | TRBJ2-7 | TRBV13 | NA | NA
TGTGCCAGCAGTGGGGGAGGGCGGGGACCCGCTTTCGGCGAGCAGTACTTC | CASSGGGRGPAFGEQYF | TRBJ2-7 | TRBV28 | TRBD2 | NA
TGTGCCAGTAGTATTGGACAGGGGCCTTCATACGAGCAGTACTTC | CASSIGQGPSYEQYF | TRBJ2-7 | TRBV19 | TRBD1 | NA
TGTGCCAGCAGCCATCCCGGGACTAGCGCCAAAAGCTCCTACAATGAGCAGTTCTTC | CASSHPGTSAKSSYNEQFF | TRBJ2-1 | TRBV9 | TRBD2 | NA
TGTGCCAGTAGTATCACAGCATATAGCAATCAGCCCCAGCATTTT | CASSITAYSNQPQHF | TRBJ1-5 | TRBV19 | NA | NA
TGTGCCAGCAGTTCCTCCGACAGGGGTGGAGAAACTATGGGCTACACCTTC | CASSSSDRGGETMGYTF | TRBJ1-2 | TRBV27 | TRBD1 | NA
TGTGCCAGCAGCCAAGACTTCCTAGCGGGAGTCACCGGGGAGCTGTTTTTT | CASSQDFLAGVTGELFF | TRBJ2-2 | TRBV3-1/TRBV3-2 | TRBD2 | NA